This T cell receptor (beta chain) was identified in a study of cytomegalovirus exposure and HLA in healthy donors. CDR3 length: 16 residues. The ends lost 4 bases at V and 3 bases at J; junction bases unmatched: 9. CDR1 is SNHLY and CDR2 is FYNNEI in the germline V gene. This clone was recorded once. Researchers ran the PCR with 60 Vbeta and 13 Jbeta primers. Using immunoSEQ multiplex PCR, the repertoire was profiled, and TCRdb retains in-frame clones only, with some absent. The sample has 150,000 to 200,000 clones, around 81% seen once; the top ten hold roughly 1.6%. Sequencing was performed on PBMCs. The TCR originated in a man aged 35 to 55 in good health and CMV-seronegative. The V gene is TRBV2, the J gene TRBJ2-7; 10 nucleotides align to TRBD2. CDR3 region: CASSAPGASGSYEQYF. The CDR3 nucleotides are TGTGCCAGCAGTGCACCTGGGGCTAGCGGGAGCTACGAGCAGTACTTC. Based on the CDR3 plus reference TRBV2 and TRBJ2-7, the full variable domain is EPEVTQTPSHQVTQMGQEVILRCVPISNHLYFYWYRQILGQKVEFLVSFYNNEISEKSEIFDDQFSVERPDGSNFTLKIRSTKLEDSAMYFCASSAPGASGSYEQYFGPGTRLTVT.